A few counts support the clone carrying this T cell receptor beta chain. Its antigen is as yet unknown. The CDR3 runs 13 residues. V lost 2 bases and J lost 1, with 5 bases in between. From germline, CDR1 is MNHNS and CDR2 SASEGT. It was by quantitative 5'-RACE with molecular barcodes that TCR beta libraries were made. Via MiXCR, TCRdb re-called the 5' RACE reads, giving one row per CDR3 protein. The table records roughly 440,000 distinct CDR3 sequences, 17% of them present only once. The source of the sample is a study of CD8 T cells in ankylosing spondylitis. Study-wide findings and caveats: Significant enrichment of disease-linked clones was reported in matched ankylosing spondylitis synovial fluid. Seemingly characteristic of ankylosing spondylitis blood was a TCR beta motif consisting of about 8 highly homologous variants.

The TCR was taken from a male donor with ankylosing spondylitis. The chain employs TRBV6-1 and TRBJ1-1, with D uncertain. The specimen was blood, either unsorted or a sorted T cell fraction (not recorded which). In nucleotides, the CDR3 is TGTGCCAGCAGTGAATACCAGAACACTGAAGCTTTCTTT. Amino acid sequence: CASSEYQNTEAFF.